These 2 T cell receptor beta chains share one sample of origin, sequenced in a study of T cell responses to AZD1222 COVID-19 vaccine. Measured with immunoSEQ multiplex PCR; TCRdb has only the in-frame clones, and not every one. The top ten clones hold 0.55% of a sample with approximately 260,000 clones, 90% to 95% of them seen once. The specimen was peripheral blood, collected on day 0 of AZD1222 vaccination. These receptors were obtained from an adult in good health.

This chain links TRBV2 with TRBJ1-1; D perhaps matches TRBD1 (5 bases). V was trimmed by 5 bases and J by 3 bases, leaving 16 bases between them. Germline-derived CDR1 and CDR2 are SNHLY and FYNNEI. CDR3 length: 15 residues. CDR3 nucleotides: TGTGCCAGCAGTCCCTTGGGTGGGGACGACACTGAAGCTTTCTTT. Protein product: CASSPLGGDDTEAFF.

Worth noting for this clone: This specimen includes other DNA sequences encoding the same CDR3. The chain is built from TRBV28 and TRBJ1-5; 10 bases are shared with TRBD1. Trimming took 5 bases from V and 5 from J; bases not matched to a gene: 3. There are 14 residues in the CDR3. CDR1 is MDHEN, CDR2 SYDVKM, per germline. The CDR3 DNA is TGTGCCAGCAGTCCTGGGACAGGGGATCAGCCCCAGCATTTT. The encoded protein is CASSPGTGDQPQHF.